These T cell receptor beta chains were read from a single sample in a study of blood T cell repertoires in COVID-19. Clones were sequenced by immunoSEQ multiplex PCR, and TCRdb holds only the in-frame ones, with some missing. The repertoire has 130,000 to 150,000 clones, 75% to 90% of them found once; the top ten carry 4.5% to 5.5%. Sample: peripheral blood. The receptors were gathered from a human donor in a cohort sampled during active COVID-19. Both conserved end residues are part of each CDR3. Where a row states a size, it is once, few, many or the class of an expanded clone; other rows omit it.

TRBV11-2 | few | CASSEIRKNRAFF
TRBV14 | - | CASSQATGLRRDGYTF
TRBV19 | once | CATKGQGTQETQYF
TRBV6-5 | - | CATGNTEAFF
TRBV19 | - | CASRTYRGSNTEAFF
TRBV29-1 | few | CSVELIDSSYNEQFF
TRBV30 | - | CAWAGLAGGSYEQYF
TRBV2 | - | CASGGGTGDNEQFF
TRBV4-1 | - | CASSQEGQGTGELFF
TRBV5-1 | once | CASSLEQGGGYTF
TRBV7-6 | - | CASTPFSVDTGELFF
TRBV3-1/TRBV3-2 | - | CASSQDQGETQYF
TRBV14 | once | CASSPGHPNNEQFF
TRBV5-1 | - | CASSWTGGWNTEAFF
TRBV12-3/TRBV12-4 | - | CASRTGTDDGYTF
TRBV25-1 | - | CASSQDYPYQETQYF
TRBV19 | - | CASSIERGRGGELFF
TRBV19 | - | CASGTGMAEAFF
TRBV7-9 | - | CASVRDSWANYGYTF
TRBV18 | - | CASSPETGIYQPQHF
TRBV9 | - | CASSVEAGPRYF
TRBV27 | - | CASSFQGRLAGGTDTQYF
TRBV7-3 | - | CASSLAGPPNEQFF
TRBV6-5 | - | CASSPRFLGPGELFF
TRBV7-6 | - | CASSLGASGGWETQYF
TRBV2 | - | CASRIYRATNEKLFF
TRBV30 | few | CAWSVAQGFGQPQHF
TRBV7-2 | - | CASRPWGTGGEQYF
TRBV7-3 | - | CASSLIGEGEQFF
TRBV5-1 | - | CASRSQGENTEAFF
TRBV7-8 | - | CASSLLRGNTEAFF
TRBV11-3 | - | CASSFEQGGNEQFF
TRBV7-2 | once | CASSLQGRVSYEQYF
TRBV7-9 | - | CASSQAGYEQYF
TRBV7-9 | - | CASSWGTSGIFEQFF
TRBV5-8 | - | CASSLRGQGSTNEKLFF
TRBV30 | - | CACPDNYLGGYTF
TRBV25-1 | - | CASRIRDRAAGANVLTF
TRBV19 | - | CASSIRQGGNQPQHF
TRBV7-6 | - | CASSRVGGPTTDTQYF
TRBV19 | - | CASSIRGQKTDTQYF
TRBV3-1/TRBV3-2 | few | CASSQDWTGQSGTQYF
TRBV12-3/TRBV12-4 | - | CASRRELEPQHF
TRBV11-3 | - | CASSWDNANVLTF
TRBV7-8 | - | CASSGTANTEAFF
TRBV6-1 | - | CASSEWDSSTGELFF